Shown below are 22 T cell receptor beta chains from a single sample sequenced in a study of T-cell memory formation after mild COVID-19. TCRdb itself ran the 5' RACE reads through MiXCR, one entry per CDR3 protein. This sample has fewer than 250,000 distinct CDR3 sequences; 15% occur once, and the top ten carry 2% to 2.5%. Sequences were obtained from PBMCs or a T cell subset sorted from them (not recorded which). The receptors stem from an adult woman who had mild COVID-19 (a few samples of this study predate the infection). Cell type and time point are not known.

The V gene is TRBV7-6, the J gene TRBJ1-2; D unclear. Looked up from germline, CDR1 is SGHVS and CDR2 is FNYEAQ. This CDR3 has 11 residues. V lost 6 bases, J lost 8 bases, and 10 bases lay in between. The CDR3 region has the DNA TGTGCCAGCAGAGGCGACAAGGGCTACACCTTC. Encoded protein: CASRGDKGYTF.

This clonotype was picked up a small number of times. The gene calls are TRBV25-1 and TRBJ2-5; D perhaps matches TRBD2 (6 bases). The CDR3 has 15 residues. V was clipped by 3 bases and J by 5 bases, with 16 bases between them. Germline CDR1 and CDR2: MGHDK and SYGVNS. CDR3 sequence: CASSDRTIRAETQYF. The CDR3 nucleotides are TGTGCCAGCAGTGATAGGACTATTCGCGCGGAGACCCAGTACTTC.

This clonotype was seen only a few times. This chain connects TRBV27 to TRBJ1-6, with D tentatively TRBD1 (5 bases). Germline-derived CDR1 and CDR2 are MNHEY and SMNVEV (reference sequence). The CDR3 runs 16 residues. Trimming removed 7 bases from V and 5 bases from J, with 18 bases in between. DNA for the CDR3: TGTGCCAGCATCAGGACCGGTGTGGGGGATAATTCACCCCTCCACTTT. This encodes CASIRTGVGDNSPLHF.

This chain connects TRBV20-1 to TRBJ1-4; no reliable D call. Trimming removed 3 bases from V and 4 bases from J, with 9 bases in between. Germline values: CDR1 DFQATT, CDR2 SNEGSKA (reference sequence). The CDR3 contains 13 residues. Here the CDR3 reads CSASWQLNEKLFF. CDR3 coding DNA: TGCAGTGCTAGTTGGCAGCTTAATGAAAAACTGTTTTTT.

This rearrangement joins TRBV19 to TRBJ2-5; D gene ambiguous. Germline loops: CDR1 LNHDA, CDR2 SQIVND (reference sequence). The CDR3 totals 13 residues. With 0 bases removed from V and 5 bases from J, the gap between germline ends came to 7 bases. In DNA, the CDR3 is TGTGCCAGTAGTATAGAAGGACGGGAGACCCAGTACTTC. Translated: CASSIEGRETQYF.

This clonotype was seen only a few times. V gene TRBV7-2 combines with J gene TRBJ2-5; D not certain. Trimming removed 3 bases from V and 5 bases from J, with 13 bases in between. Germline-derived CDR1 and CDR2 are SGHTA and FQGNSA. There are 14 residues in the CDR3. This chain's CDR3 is CASSLGLSMETQYF. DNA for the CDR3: TGTGCCAGCAGCTTGGGCCTTAGCATGGAGACCCAGTACTTC.

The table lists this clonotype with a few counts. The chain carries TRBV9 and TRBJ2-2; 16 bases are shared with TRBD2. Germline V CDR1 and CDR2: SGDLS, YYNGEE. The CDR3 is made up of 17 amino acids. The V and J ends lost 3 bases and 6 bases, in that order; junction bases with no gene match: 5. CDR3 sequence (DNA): TGTGCCAGCAGCGGGGGACTAGCGGGAGGGCCCTCCGGGGAGCTGTTTTTT. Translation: CASSGGLAGGPSGELFF.

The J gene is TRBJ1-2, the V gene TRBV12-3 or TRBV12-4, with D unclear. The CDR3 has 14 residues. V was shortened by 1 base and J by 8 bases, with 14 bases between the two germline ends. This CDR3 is CASSLGAFSGGYTF. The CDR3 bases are TGTGCCAGCAGTTTAGGGGCGTTCTCGGGGGGCTACACCTTC.

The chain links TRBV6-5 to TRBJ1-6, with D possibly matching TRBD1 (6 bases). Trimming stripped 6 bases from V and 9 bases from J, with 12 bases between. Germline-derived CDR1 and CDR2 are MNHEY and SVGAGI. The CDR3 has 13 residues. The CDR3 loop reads CASSFTTGSPLHF. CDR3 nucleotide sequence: TGTGCCAGCAGCTTTACGACAGGTTCACCCCTCCACTTT.

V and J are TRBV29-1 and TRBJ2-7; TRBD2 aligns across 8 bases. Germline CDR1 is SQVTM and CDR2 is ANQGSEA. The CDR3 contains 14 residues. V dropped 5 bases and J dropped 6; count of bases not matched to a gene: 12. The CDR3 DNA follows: TGCAGCGTTATAGCAGTGGCGGGAGGTCGCGAGCAGTACTTC. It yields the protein CSVIAVAGGREQYF.

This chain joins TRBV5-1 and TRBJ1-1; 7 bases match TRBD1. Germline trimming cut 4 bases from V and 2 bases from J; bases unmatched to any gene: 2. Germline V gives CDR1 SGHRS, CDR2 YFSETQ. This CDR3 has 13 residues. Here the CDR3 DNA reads TGCGCCAGCAGCCGGGACAGCAACACTGAAGCTTTCTTT. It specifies CASSRDSNTEAFF.

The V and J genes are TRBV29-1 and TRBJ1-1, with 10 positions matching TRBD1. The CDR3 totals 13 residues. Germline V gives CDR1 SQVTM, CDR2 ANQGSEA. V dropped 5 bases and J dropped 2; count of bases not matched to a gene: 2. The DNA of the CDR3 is TGCAGCGTTACGACAGGGGGCAACACTGAAGCTTTCTTT. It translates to CSVTTGGNTEAFF. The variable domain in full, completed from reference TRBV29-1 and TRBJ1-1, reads SAVISQKPSRDICQRGTSLTIQCQVDSQVTMMFWYRQQPGQSLTLIATANQGSEATYESGFVIDKFPISRPNLTFSTLTVSNMSPEDSSIYLCSVTTGGNTEAFFGQGTRLTVV.

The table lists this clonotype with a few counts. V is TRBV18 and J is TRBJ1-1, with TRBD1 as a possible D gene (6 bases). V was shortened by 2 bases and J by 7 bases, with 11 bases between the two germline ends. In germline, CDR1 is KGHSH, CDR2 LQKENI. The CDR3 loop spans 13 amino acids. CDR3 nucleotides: TGTGCCAGCTCACCAAGGGGACACGGTGAAGCTTTCTTT. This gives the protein CASSPRGHGEAFF.

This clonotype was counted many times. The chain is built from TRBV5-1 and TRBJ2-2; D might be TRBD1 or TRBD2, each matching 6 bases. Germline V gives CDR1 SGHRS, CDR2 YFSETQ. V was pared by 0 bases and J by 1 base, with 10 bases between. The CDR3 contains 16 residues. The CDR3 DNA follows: TGCGCCAGCAGCTTGGTAGGGGGGCTGAACACCGGGGAGCTGTTTTTT. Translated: CASSLVGGLNTGELFF.

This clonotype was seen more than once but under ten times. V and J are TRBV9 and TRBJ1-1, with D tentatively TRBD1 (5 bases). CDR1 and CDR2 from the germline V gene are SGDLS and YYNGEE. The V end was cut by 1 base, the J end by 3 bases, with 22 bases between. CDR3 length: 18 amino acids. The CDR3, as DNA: TGTGCCAGCAGCGTATTTGACAGAACCTACGGGACCCACACTGAAGCTTTCTTT. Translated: CASSVFDRTYGTHTEAFF.

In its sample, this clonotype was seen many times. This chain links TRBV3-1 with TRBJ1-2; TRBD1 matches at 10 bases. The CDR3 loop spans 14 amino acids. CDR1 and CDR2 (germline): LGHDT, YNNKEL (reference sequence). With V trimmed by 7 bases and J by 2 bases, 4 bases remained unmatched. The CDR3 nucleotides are TGTGCCAGCACCCCGGGACAGGGGAACTATGGCTACACCTTC. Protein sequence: CASTPGQGNYGYTF. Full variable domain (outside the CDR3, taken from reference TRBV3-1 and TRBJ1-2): DTAVSQTPKYLVTQMGNDKSIKCEQNLGHDTMYWYKQDSKKFLKIMFSYNNKELIINETVPNRFSPKSPDKAHLNLHINSLELGDSAVYFCASTPGQGNYGYTFGSGTRLTVV.

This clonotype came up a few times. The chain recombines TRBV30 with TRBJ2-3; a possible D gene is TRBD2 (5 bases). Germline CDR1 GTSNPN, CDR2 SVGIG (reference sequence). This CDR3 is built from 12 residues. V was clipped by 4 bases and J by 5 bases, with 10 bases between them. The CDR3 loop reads CAWMEREDTQYF. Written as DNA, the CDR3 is TGTGCCTGGATGGAGAGGGAAGATACGCAGTATTTT.

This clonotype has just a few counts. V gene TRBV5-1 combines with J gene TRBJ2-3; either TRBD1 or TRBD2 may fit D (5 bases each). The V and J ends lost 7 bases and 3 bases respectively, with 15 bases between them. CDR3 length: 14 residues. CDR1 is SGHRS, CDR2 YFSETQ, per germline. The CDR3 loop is CASSGTPGTDTQYF. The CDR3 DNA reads TGCGCCAGCTCCGGGACCCCGGGGACAGATACGCAGTATTTT.

For the CDR3, the DNA is TGTGCCAGCACTGGGGCTAGCGGGGGGGACCAAGAGACCCAGTACTTC. Translation gives CASTGASGGDQETQYF. This sequence joins TRBV12-3 or TRBV12-4 and TRBJ2-5; 12 bases are shared with TRBD2. This CDR3 contains 16 residues. V dropped 7 bases and J dropped 0; count of bases not matched to a gene: 6.

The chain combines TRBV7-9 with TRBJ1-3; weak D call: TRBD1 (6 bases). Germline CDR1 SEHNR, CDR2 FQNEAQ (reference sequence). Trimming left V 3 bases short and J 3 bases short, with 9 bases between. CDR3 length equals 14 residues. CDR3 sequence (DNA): TGTGCCAGCAGCTTCAGGGGCTTTGGAAACACCATATATTTT. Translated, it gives CASSFRGFGNTIYF.

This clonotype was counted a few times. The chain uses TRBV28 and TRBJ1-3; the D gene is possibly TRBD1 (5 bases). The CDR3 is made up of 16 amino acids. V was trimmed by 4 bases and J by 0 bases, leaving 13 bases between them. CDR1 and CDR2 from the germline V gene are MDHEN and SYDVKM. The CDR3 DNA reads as TGTGCCAGCAGTTCAGCCGGGGGGAACTCTGGAAACACCATATATTTT. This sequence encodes CASSSAGGNSGNTIYF.

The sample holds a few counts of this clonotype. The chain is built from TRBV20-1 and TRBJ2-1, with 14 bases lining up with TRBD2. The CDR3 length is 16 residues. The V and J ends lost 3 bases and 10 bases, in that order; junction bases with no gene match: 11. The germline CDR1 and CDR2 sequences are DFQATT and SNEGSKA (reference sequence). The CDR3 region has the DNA TGCAGTGCTAGTAAAGCCGGGACTAGCGGGAGCAAAGAGCAGTTCTTC. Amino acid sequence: CSASKAGTSGSKEQFF.